These 9 T cell receptor beta chains share one sample of origin, sequenced in a study of blood T cell repertoires in COVID-19. Profiling relied on immunoSEQ multiplex PCR, and the TCRdb table lists in-frame clones only, not all of them. There are some 180,000 clones in the sample; approximately 83% occur only once, and approximately 11% lies in the top ten. The sample was peripheral blood. The receptors derive from a man aged 65 to 85 with active or convalescent COVID-19.

The chain carries TRBV6-2 or TRBV6-3 and TRBJ1-2, with D uncertain. The germline CDR1 and CDR2 sequences are MNHEY and SVGEGT. The V end lost 6 bases, the J end lost 7 bases, and 12 bases lay between the germline ends. This CDR3 spans 12 amino acids. CDR3 loop: CASSQARLGYTF. Written as DNA, the CDR3 is TGTGCCAGCAGCCAGGCCCGACTTGGCTACACCTTC.

In nucleotides, the CDR3 is TGTGCCAGCAGCGTATCGGTAGGGGACAGCCGAAGTGGGTATTCTGATACGCAGTATTTT. Protein sequence: CASSVSVGDSRSGYSDTQYF. V gene TRBV9 combines with J gene TRBJ2-3; 7 bases match TRBD1. V lost 1 base, J lost 6 bases, and 23 bases stayed unmatched. Germline assignment: CDR1 SGDLS and CDR2 YYNGEE. This CDR3 is 20 amino acids long.

About this clone itself: This same CDR3 is encoded by further DNA sequences in the sample. V is TRBV11-2 and J is TRBJ1-2, with TRBD1 identical over 9 bases. The CDR3 is made up of 14 amino acids. Trimming removed 3 bases from V and 2 bases from J; junction bases left unmatched: 1. Germline-derived CDR1 and CDR2 are SGHAT and FQNNGV. CDR3 coding DNA: TGTGCCAGCAGCTTGACAGGGGGGAACTATGGCTACACCTTC. As protein: CASSLTGGNYGYTF.

The rearrangement uses TRBV21-1 and TRBJ2-7; the DNA was not compared with TRBD2, the D call given in the table. TRBV21-1 is classified as a pseudogene. The CDR3 consists of 15 residues. The CDR3 sequence: CASSPLWTSFYEQYF. Here the CDR3 DNA reads TGTGCCAGCAGCCCCCTATGGACTAGCTTCTACGAGCAGTACTTC.

CDR3 sequence: CATYTHAGGKVLDGYTF. CDR3 sequence (DNA): TGTGCCACCTACACACATGCAGGGGGCAAAGTTTTGGATGGCTACACCTTC. This chain uses TRBV19 with TRBJ1-2, with 8 bases matching TRBD1. The germline CDR1 and CDR2 sequences are LNHDA and SQIVND (reference sequence). The CDR3 sequence is 17 residues long. V was pared by 10 bases and J by 6 bases, with 22 bases of the junction left unmatched.

The sample holds one count of this clone. The chain employs TRBV15 and TRBJ1-4; TRBD1 is a possible D gene (5 bases). This CDR3 has 17 amino acids. Per the germline V gene, CDR1 is LNHNV and CDR2 is YYDKDF (reference sequence). V was clipped by 0 bases and J by 8 bases, with 19 bases between them. CDR3: CATSRDRGGGSGEKLFF. For the CDR3, the DNA is TGTGCCACCAGCAGAGATCGAGGCGGGGGGTCGGGCGAAAAACTGTTTTTT. Variable domain in full (rest from reference TRBV15 and TRBJ1-4): DAMVIQNPRYQVTQFGKPVTLSCSQTLNHNVMYWYQQKSSQAPKLLFHYYDKDFNNEADTPDNFQSRRPNTSFCFLDIRSPGLGDTAMYLCATSRDRGGGSGEKLFFGSGTQLSVL.

The chain employs TRBV5-5 and TRBJ1-4; D might be TRBD1 (6 bases). The CDR3 spans 14 residues. V lost 1 base and J lost 10, with 14 bases in between. Germline V gene data show CDR1 as SGHKS and CDR2 as YYEKEE (reference sequence). CDR3 in DNA: TGTGCCAGCAGCTTGTTACAGGGTGAAGGAAAACTGTTTTTT. Amino acids: CASSLLQGEGKLFF.

The chain uses TRBV5-1 and TRBJ2-1; 10 bases match TRBD1. Germline V lookup: CDR1 SGHRS, CDR2 YFSETQ. J lost 0 bases, V lost 5 bases, and 8 bases had no gene match. The CDR3 runs 17 residues. The CDR3 sequence is CASRRTGGRSSYNEQFF. The CDR3 DNA reads TGCGCCAGCAGGAGGACAGGGGGTAGGAGCTCCTACAATGAGCAGTTCTTC.

The rearrangement joins TRBV2 to TRBJ1-5; TRBD1 matches 7 bases. The CDR3 consists of 15 residues. Germline lookup yields CDR1 SNHLY and CDR2 FYNNEI. After removal of 6 bases from V and 6 bases from J, the junction contained 11 bases not matched to a gene. The CDR3 DNA sequence: TGTGCCAGCAGCAGGGGGACACATGGAGGTCAGCCCCAGCATTTT. As protein: CASSRGTHGGQPQHF.